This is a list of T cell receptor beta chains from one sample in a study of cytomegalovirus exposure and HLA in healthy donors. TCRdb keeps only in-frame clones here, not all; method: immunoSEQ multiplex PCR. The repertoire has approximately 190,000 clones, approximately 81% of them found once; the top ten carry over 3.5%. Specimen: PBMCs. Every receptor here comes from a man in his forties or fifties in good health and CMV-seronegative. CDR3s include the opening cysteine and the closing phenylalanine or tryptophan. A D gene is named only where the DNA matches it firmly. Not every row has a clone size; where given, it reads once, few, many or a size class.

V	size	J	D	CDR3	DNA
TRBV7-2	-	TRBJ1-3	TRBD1	CASSAGLAGGNTIYF	TGTGCCAGCAGCGCAGGACTCGCAGGGGGGAACACCATATATTTT
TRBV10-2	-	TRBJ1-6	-	CASNIGGPDSPLHF	TGCGCCAGCAATATCGGGGGGCCGGATTCACCCCTCCACTTT
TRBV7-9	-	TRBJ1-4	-	CASTSRATNEKLFF	TGTGCCAGCACCTCCAGGGCAACTAATGAAAAACTGTTTTTT
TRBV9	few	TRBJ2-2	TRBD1	CASSVEAGGRTGELFF	TGTGCCAGCAGCGTAGAGGCAGGGGGTCGCACCGGGGAGCTGTTTTTT
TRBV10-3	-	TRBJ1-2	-	CAISLLKTGTNAGYTF	TGTGCCATCAGTCTTTTAAAAACAGGGACTAACGCTGGCTACACCTTC
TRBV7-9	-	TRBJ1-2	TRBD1	CSSSPKGGQAYYGYTF	TGTTCCAGCAGCCCCAAGGGCGGACAGGCTTACTATGGCTACACCTTC
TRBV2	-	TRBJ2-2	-	CASSAQPARNTGELFF	TGTGCCAGCAGTGCCCAACCAGCGAGGAACACCGGGGAGCTGTTTTTT
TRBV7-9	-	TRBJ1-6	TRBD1	CASSLGRQGNSPLHF	TGTGCCAGCAGCTTAGGTCGACAGGGAAATTCACCCCTCCACTTT
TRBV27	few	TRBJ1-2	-	CASRAPGGPFSGYTF	TGTGCCAGCAGGGCCCCGGGAGGCCCTTTCAGTGGCTACACCTTC
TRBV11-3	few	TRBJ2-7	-	CASSFDNLYEQYF	TGTGCCAGCAGCTTTGACAACCTCTACGAGCAGTACTTC
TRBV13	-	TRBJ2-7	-	CASSSLASDEQYF	TGTGCCAGCAGCTCTCTAGCTTCCGACGAGCAGTACTTC
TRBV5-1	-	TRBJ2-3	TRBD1	CASSASSGGGTDTQYF	TGCGCCAGCAGCGCCTCCTCAGGGGGCGGAACAGATACGCAGTATTTT
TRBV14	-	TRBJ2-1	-	CASSQGAEYNEQFF	TGTGCCAGCAGCCAAGGGGCAGAATACAATGAGCAGTTCTTC
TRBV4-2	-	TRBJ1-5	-	CASSQDWGGQGGQPQHF	TGTGCCAGCAGCCAAGATTGGGGTGGGCAGGGAGGGCAGCCCCAGCATTTT
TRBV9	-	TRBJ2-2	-	CASSVEGTGSGELFF	TGTGCCAGCAGCGTAGAAGGAACAGGGAGCGGGGAGCTGTTTTTT
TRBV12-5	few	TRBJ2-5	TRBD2	CASGLGVGGDSETQYF	TGTGCTAGTGGTTTGGGCGTCGGGGGGGACTCGGAGACCCAGTACTTC
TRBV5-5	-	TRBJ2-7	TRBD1	CASSWRTGGTTYEQYF	TGTGCCAGCAGCTGGCGGACAGGGGGGACAACCTACGAGCAGTACTTC
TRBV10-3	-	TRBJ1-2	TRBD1	CAISLQGPIPYGYTF	TGTGCCATCAGTTTACAGGGGCCTATACCATATGGCTACACCTTC
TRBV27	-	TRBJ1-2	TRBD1	CASKPGGTANYGYTF	TGTGCCAGCAAACCAGGAGGGACAGCAAACTATGGCTACACCTTC
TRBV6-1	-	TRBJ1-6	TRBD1	CASRGDSLNSPLHF	TGTGCCAGCAGAGGGGACAGCCTGAATTCACCCCTCCACTTT
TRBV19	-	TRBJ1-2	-	CASSIDRYYYGYTF	TGTGCCAGTAGTATCGACAGATACTACTATGGCTACACCTTC
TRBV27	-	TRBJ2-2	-	CASRPLLLVSTGELFF	TGTGCCAGCCGCCCACTCCTTCTCGTTAGCACCGGGGAGCTGTTTTTT
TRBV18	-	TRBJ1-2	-	CASSLPDSSNYGYTF	TGTGCCAGCTCACTACCGGACAGTTCTAACTATGGCTACACCTTC
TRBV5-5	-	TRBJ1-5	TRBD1	CASSTLQGSNQPQHF	TGTGCCAGCAGCACCCTACAGGGGTCCAATCAGCCCCAGCATTTT
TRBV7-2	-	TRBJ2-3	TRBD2	CASSWTSGFTDTQYF	TGTGCCAGCAGCTGGACTAGCGGATTCACAGATACGCAGTATTTT
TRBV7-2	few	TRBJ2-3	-	CASGAFTDTQYF	TGTGCCAGCGGGGCCTTCACAGATACGCAGTATTTT
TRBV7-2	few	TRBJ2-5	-	CASSQGLFETQYF	TGTGCCAGCAGCCAGGGCCTCTTCGAGACCCAGTACTTC
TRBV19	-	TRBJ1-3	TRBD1	CASSDRDGNTIYF	TGTGCCAGTAGTGACAGGGACGGAAACACCATATATTTT
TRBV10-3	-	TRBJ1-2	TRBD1	CAISGRQGSYGYTF	TGTGCCATCAGTGGGCGACAGGGCAGCTATGGCTACACCTTC
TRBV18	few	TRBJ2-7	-	CASSPQGNSYEQYF	TGTGCCAGCTCACCCCAGGGTAACTCCTACGAGCAGTACTTC
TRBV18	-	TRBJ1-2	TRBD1	CASSPTGADYGYTF	TGTGCCAGCTCCCCGACAGGGGCGGACTATGGCTACACCTTC
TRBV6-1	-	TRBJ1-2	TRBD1	CASSESTRQGNF	TGTGCCAGCAGTGAATCGACAAGACAGGGGAACTTC
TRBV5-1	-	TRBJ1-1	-	CASSLPQSNTEAFF	TGCGCCAGCAGCTTGCCCCAGTCGAACACTGAAGCTTTCTTT
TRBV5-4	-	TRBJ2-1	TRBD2	CASSRDYSSYNEQFF	TGTGCCAGCAGCCGGGACTACAGCTCCTACAATGAGCAGTTCTTC
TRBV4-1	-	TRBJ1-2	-	CASSQRLEDSYGYTF	TGCGCCAGCAGCCAAAGATTGGAGGACAGCTATGGCTACACCTTC
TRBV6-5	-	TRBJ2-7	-	CATQTEISSYEQYF	TGTGCCACCCAGACTGAAATCAGCTCCTACGAGCAGTACTTC
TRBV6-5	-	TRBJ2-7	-	CASSYGARGEQYF	TGTGCCAGCAGTTATGGGGCCAGGGGCGAGCAGTACTTC
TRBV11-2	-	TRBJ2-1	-	CASSLGRVYYNEQFF	TGTGCCAGCAGCTTAGGCCGGGTCTACTACAATGAGCAGTTCTTC
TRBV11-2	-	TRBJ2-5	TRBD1	CASSLLTGGGETQYF	TGTGCCAGCAGCTTGCTAACAGGGGGAGGAGAGACCCAGTACTTC
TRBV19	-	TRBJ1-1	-	CASSIDRNLRNTEAFF	TGTGCCAGTAGTATAGATCGAAACCTAAGAAACACTGAAGCTTTCTTT
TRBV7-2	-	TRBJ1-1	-	CASSLGFTGLNTEAFF	TGTGCCAGCAGCCTAGGATTCACAGGGTTGAACACTGAAGCTTTCTTT
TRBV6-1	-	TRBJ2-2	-	CASSNGGNTGELFF	TGTGCCAGCAGTAACGGAGGAAACACCGGGGAGCTGTTTTTT
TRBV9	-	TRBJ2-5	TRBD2	CASSVGASGGARETQYF	TGTGCCAGCAGCGTGGGTGCTAGCGGGGGGGCGCGGGAGACCCAGTACTTC
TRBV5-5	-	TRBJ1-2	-	CASSTRDGPTGDGYTF	TGTGCCAGCAGCACCAGGGACGGCCCGACGGGAGATGGCTACACCTTC
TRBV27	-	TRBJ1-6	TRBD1	CASRITGGATHSPLHF	TGTGCCAGCAGGATTACAGGGGGCGCAACCCATTCACCCCTCCACTTT
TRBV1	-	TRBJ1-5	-	CTSSQPQDRVGDQPQHF	TGCACCAGCAGCCAGCCTCAGGACAGGGTGGGGGATCAGCCCCAGCATTTT
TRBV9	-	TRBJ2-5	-	CASSVGGNQETQYF	TGTGCCAGCAGCGTAGGAGGCAACCAAGAGACCCAGTACTTC
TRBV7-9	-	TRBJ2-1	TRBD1	CASSSPRLTGANNEQFF	TGTGCCAGCAGCTCCCCCCGATTGACAGGGGCAAACAATGAGCAGTTCTTC
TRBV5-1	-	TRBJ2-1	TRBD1	CASSDPDRARPYNEQFF	TGCGCCAGCAGCGACCCAGACAGGGCGAGACCCTACAATGAGCAGTTCTTC
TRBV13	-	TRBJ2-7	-	CASSLGGSTVYEQYF	TGTGCCAGCAGCTTAGGCGGGAGTACGGTATACGAGCAGTACTTC
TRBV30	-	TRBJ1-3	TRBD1	CASNRDSFSGNTIYF	TGTGCCTCAAATCGGGACAGCTTCTCTGGAAACACCATATATTTT
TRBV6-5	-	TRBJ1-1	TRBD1	CASSYSGGQGAYGFF	TGTGCCAGCAGTTACTCGGGGGGGCAGGGGGCTTATGGTTTCTTT
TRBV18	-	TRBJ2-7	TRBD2	CASSPQGLAYEQYF	TGTGCCAGCTCACCACAGGGACTAGCCTACGAGCAGTACTTC